The rows below give T cell receptor beta chains drawn from one sample of a study of cytomegalovirus exposure and HLA in healthy donors. Assay used: immunoSEQ multiplex PCR; TCRdb lists only in-frame clones, some missing. The table lists 75,000 to 90,000 clones, around 78% of them singletons. The sequenced material came from PBMCs. The source of these receptors is a male donor in good health and CMV-seropositive. Each CDR3 is given with its conserved first and last residue.

V,J,length,CDR3
TRBV11-2,TRBJ2-7,16,CASSLILSGSSYEQYF
TRBV18,TRBJ1-4,13,CASSPGTNEKLFF
TRBV7-9,TRBJ1-6,13,CASSLGGDSPLHF
TRBV5-6,TRBJ2-7,15,CASSSRGQGSYEQYF
TRBV6-1,TRBJ2-3,14,CASSEWADTDTQYF
TRBV7-2,TRBJ1-2,15,CASSRTTGTNYGYTF
TRBV18,TRBJ1-2,13,CASSPAAQGGYTF
TRBV11-2,TRBJ1-1,16,CASSLDGTGGYTEAFF
TRBV7-6,TRBJ1-2,16,CASSFGRQGKDYGYTF
TRBV11-3,TRBJ2-1,15,CASSVDRVGHNEQFF
TRBV2,TRBJ2-2,14,CASRQGANTGELFF
TRBV7-2,TRBJ2-3,15,CASSPAVTFTDTQYF
TRBV2,TRBJ2-3,17,CASWGLAGEGGTDTQYF
TRBV5-4,TRBJ2-1,12,CASSSTGLEQFF
TRBV30,TRBJ2-3,13,CAWSQGVGAGENF
TRBV28,TRBJ2-7,14,CASRGRDRDYEQYF
TRBV7-2,TRBJ1-6,16,CASSLKGGIRYSPLHF
TRBV4-1,TRBJ1-4,15,CASSQEGRRGEKLFF
TRBV10-3,TRBJ1-2,16,CAISERVGALGYGYTF
TRBV5-6,TRBJ2-6,14,CASSFNSGANVLTF
TRBV12-5,TRBJ2-7,17,CASGFDHRGIELYEQYF
TRBV4-1,TRBJ1-1,15,CASSPTGGFDAEAFF
TRBV6-5,.,16,CASSYGGLAGTYEQYF
TRBV9,TRBJ1-5,16,CASSVDGRPSNQPQHF
TRBV5-6,TRBJ2-2,17,CASSLATSGGNTGELFF
TRBV6-5,TRBJ2-7,14,CASSYSTRGYEQYF
TRBV7-6,TRBJ2-5,16,CASTRFLGALGETQYF
TRBV7-3,TRBJ2-1,15,CASSKLAGTYNEQFF
TRBV2,TRBJ1-6,12,CASSEGRDRAHF
TRBV6-6,TRBJ2-3,16,CASSPFSGSSTDTQYF
TRBV11-3,TRBJ2-5,15,CASSPGTSGKETQYF
TRBV7-9,TRBJ2-7,14,CASSLGQSSYEQYF
TRBV6-8,TRBJ1-1,15,CASSYSWDYRTEAFF
TRBV6-1,TRBJ2-2,15,CASSGGLVITGELFF
TRBV7-6,TRBJ2-7,15,CASSFSGYQWNEQYF
TRBV7-2,TRBJ2-1,11,CASSFYSEQFF
TRBV28,TRBJ2-7,14,CASSLWAEGLEQYF
TRBV11-1,TRBJ2-5,16,CASSLHATGGEEAQYF